This section outlines one T cell receptor beta chain sequence together with its context. The target antigen is unknown. Trimming removed 5 bases at V and 4 bases at J, with 6 bases between. The CDR3 totals 13 residues. CDR1 is SGHTA and CDR2 is FQGTGA in the germline V gene. The data belong to a study of T cells in pancreatic ductal adenocarcinoma. Study results and limitations: Tumor and blood clonality did not differ significantly, about 0.112 versus 0.072.

The method was immunoSEQ multiplex PCR; TCRdb's version includes in-frame clones alone and lacks a portion of them. The table shows over 85,000 clones, with roughly 95% occurring only once. Selected pancreatic ductal adenocarcinoma patients had undergone surgery without neoadjuvant therapy. The specimen sequenced was PBMCs. This receptor was identified in a human donor with pancreatic ductal adenocarcinoma. The rearrangement joins TRBV7-3 to TRBJ2-6, with unresolved D. CDR3 amino acids: CASSPLGANVLTF. For the CDR3, the DNA is TGTGCCAGCAGCCCACTCGGGGCCAACGTCCTGACTTTC.